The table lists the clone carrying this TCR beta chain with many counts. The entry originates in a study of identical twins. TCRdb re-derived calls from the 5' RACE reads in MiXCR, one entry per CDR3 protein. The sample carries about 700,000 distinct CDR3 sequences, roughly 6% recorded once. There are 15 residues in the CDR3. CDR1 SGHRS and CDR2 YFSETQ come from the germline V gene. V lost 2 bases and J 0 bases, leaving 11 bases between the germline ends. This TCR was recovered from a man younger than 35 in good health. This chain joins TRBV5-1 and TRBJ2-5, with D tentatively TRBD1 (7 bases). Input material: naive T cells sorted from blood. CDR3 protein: CASSFQGGDQETQYF. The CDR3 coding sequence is TGCGCCAGCAGCTTTCAGGGGGGAGACCAAGAGACCCAGTACTTC.